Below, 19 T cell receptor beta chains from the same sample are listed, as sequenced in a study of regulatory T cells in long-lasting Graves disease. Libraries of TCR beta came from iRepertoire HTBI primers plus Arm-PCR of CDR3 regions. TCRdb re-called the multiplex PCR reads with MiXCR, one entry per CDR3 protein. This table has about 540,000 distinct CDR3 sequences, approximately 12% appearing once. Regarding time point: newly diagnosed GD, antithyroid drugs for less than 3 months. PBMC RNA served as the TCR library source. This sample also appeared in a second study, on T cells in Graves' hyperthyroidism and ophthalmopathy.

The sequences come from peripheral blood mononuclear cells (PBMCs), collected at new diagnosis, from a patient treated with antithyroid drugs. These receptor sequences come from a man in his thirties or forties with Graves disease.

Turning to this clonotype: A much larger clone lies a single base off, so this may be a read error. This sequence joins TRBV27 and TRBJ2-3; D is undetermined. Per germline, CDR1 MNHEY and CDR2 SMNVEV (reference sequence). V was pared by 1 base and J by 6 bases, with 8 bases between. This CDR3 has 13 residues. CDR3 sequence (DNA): TGTGCCAGCAGTTTATTCAGGTTGGATACGCAGTATTTT. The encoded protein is CASSLFRLDTQYF.

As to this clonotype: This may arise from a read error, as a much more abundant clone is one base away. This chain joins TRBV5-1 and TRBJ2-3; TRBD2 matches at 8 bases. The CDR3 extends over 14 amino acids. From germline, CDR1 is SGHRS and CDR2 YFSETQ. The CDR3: CASSGAGVGETRYF. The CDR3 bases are TGCGCCAGCAGCGGAGCGGGAGTAGGCGAGACCCGGTACTTC.

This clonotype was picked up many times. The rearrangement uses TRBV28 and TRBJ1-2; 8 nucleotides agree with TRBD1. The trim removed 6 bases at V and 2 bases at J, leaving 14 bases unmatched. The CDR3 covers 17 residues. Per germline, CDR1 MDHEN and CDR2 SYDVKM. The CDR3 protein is CASSAGQGFRWNYGYTF. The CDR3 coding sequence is TGTGCCAGCAGCGCTGGACAGGGTTTTAGATGGAACTATGGCTACACCTTC.

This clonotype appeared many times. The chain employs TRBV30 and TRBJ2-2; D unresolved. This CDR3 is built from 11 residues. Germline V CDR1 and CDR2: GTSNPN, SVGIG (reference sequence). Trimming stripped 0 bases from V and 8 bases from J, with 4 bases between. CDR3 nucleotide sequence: TGTGCCTGGAGTGTAACTGGGGAGCTGTTTTTT. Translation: CAWSVTGELFF.

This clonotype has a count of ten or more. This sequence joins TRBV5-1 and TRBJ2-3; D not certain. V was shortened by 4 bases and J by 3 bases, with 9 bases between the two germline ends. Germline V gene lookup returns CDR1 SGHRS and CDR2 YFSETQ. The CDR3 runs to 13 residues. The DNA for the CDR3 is TGCGCCAGCAGCGTCTCCCCGACAGATACGCAGTATTTT. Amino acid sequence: CASSVSPTDTQYF.

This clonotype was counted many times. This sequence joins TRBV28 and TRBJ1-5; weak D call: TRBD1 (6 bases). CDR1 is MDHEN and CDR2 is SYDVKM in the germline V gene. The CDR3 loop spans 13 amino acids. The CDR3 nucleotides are TGTGGCATTAGGGGGACCAAGGATCAGCCCCAGCATTTT. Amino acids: CGIRGTKDQPQHF.

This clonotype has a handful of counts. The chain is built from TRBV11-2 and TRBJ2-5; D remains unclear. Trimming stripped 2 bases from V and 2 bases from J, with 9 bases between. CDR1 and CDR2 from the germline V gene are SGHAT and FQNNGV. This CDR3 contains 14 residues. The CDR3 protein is CASSLTRLQETQYF. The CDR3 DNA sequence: TGTGCCAGCAGCTTAACAAGATTGCAAGAGACCCAGTACTTC.

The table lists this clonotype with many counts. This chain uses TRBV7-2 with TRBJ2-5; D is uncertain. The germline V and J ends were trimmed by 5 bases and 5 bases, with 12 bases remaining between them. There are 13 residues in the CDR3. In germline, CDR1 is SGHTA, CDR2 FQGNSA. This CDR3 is CASSIHGVETQYF. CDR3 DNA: TGTGCCAGCAGCATACATGGGGTCGAGACCCAGTACTTC.

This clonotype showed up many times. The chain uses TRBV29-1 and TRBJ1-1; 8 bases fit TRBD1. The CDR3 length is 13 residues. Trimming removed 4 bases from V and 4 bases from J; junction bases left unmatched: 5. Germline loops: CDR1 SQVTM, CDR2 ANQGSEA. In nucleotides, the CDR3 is TGCAGCGTTGGACAGGGGAGGGCCACTGAAGCTTTCTTT. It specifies CSVGQGRATEAFF.

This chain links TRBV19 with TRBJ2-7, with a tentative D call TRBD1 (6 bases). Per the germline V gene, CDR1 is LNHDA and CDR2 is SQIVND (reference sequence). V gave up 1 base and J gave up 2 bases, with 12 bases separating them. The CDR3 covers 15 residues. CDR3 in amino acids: CASSIGGAGAYEQYF. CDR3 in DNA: TGTGCCAGTAGTATAGGAGGAGCAGGGGCCTACGAGCAGTACTTC.

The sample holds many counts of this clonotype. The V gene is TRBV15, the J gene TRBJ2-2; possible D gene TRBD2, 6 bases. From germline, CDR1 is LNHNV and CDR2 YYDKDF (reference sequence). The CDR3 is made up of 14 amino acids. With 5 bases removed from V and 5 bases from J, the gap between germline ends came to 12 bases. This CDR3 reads CATSPGEWTGELFF. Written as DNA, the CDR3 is TGTGCCACCAGCCCGGGGGAGTGGACCGGGGAGCTGTTTTTT. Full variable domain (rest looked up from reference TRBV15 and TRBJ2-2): DAMVIQNPRYQVTQFGKPVTLSCSQTLNHNVMYWYQQKSSQAPKLLFHYYDKDFNNEADTPDNFQSRRPNTSFCFLDIRSPGLGDTAMYLCATSPGEWTGELFFGEGSRLTVL.

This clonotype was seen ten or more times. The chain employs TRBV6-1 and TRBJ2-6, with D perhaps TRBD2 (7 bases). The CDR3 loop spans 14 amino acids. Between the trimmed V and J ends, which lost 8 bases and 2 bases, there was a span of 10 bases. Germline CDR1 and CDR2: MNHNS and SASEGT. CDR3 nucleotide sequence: TGTGCCAGCGGAGGGGGGGCTGGGGCCAACGTCCTGACTTTC. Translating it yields CASGGGAGANVLTF.

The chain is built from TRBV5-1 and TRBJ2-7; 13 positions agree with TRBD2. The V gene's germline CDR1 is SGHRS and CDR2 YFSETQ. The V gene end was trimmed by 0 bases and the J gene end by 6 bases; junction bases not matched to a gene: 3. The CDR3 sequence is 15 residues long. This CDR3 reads CASSLGTSGGLEQYF. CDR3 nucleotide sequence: TGCGCCAGCAGCTTGGGGACTAGCGGGGGACTCGAGCAGTACTTC. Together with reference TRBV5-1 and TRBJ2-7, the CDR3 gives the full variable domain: KAGVTQTPRYLIKTRGQQVTLSCSPISGHRSVSWYQQTPGQGLQFLFEYFSETQRNKGNFPGRFSGRQFSNSRSEMNVSTLELGDSALYLCASSLGTSGGLEQYFGPGTRLTVT.

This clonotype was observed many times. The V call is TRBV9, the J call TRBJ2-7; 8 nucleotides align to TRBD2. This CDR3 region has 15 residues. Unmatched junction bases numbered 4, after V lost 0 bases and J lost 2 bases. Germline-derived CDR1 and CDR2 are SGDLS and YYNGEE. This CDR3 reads CASSVGPSGPYEQYF. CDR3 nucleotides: TGTGCCAGCAGCGTAGGCCCTAGCGGGCCCTACGAGCAGTACTTC.

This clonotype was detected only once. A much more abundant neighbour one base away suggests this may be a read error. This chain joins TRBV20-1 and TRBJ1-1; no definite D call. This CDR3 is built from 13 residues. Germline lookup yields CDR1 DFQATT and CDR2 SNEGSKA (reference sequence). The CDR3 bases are TGCGATGCTAGTCGGGGAGTCAACACTGAAGCTTTCTTT. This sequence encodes CDASRGVNTEAFF.

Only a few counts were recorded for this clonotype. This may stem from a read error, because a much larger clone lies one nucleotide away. CDR3 DNA: TGTGCCACCAGTGATTTGTTGGAGACCCAGTACTTC. Its protein product is CATSDLLETQYF. The J gene is TRBJ2-5, the V gene TRBV24-1; no definite D call. The CDR3 runs 12 residues. Germline V gene lookup returns CDR1 KGHDR and CDR2 SFDVKD. V lost 0 bases to trimming and J lost 5 bases, with 3 bases between them.

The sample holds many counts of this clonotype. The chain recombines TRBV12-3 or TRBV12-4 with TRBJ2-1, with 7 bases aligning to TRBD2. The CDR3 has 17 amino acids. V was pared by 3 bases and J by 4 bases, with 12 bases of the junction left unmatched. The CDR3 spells CASSLGRDAVPYNEQFF. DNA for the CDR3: TGTGCCAGCAGTTTGGGGAGGGACGCGGTACCTTACAATGAGCAGTTCTTC.

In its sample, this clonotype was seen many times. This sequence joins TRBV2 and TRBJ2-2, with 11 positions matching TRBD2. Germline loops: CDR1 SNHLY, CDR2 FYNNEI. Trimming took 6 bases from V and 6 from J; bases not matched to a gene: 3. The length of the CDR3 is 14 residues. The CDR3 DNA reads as TGTGCCAGCAGACTAGCGGGAGACGCCGGGGAGCTGTTTTTT. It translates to CASRLAGDAGELFF.

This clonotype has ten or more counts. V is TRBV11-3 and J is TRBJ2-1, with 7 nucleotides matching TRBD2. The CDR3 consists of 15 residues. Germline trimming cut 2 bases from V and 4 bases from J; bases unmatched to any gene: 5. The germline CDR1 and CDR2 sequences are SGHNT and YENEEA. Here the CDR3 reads CASSLTVGRYNEQFF. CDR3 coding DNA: TGTGCCAGCAGCTTAACGGTCGGGAGGTACAATGAGCAGTTCTTC. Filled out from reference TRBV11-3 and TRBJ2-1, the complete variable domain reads EAGVVQSPRYKIIEKKQPVAFWCNPISGHNTLYWYLQNLGQGPELLIRYENEEAVDDSQLPKDRFSAERLKGVDSTLKIQPAELGDSAVYLCASSLTVGRYNEQFFGPGTRLTVL.